The 7 T cell receptor beta chains presented below share a single source sample, sequenced in a study of blood T cells in healthy people across ages. Primed by a sample-barcoded 5' primer and a J-beta primer mix, a second PCR proceeded for about 6 to 12 cycles. TCRdb fed the 5' RACE reads into MiXCR, producing one record per CDR3 protein. The sample includes 600,000 to 800,000 distinct CDR3 sequences, under 65% of them seen just once. The sample taken for sequencing was blood. The source is a woman of 80 years or more in good health.

This clonotype has at least ten counts. J is TRBJ2-7 and V is TRBV3-1; D tentatively reads TRBD1 or TRBD2 (5 bases each). This CDR3 comprises 15 residues. Trimming removed 1 base from V and 5 bases from J, with 15 bases in between. From germline, CDR1 is LGHDT and CDR2 YNNKEL (reference sequence). CDR3 coding DNA: TGTGCCAGCAGCCAAGGAATTCCAGGGACCAACGAGCAGTACTTC. Amino acids: CASSQGIPGTNEQYF.

This clonotype came up many times. This sequence joins TRBV6-6 and TRBJ2-1, with D perhaps matching TRBD2 (6 bases). The V end was cut by 6 bases, the J end by 9 bases, with 33 bases between. CDR3 length equals 19 residues. The germline CDR1 and CDR2 sequences are MNHNY and SVGAGI (reference sequence). The CDR3 region is CASRVNPAGVGRGFGEQFF. Here the CDR3 DNA reads TGTGCCAGCAGGGTCAATCCAGCCGGTGTCGGACGGGGGTTCGGTGAGCAGTTCTTC.

On this clonotype itself: At one boundary the junction diverges from the germline segment, which might be a read error. The rearrangement uses TRBV7-2 and TRBJ2-1; D call uncertain. The CDR3 consists of 12 residues. Germline CDR1 SGHTA, CDR2 FQGNSA. CDR3 in DNA: TGTGCCAGCGGCTTTAGAGGCAATGAGCAGTTCTTC. It yields the protein CASGFRGNEQFF.

This clonotype was observed at least ten times. The chain links TRBV3-1 to TRBJ2-1; 9 nucleotides align to TRBD2. CDR1 and CDR2 from the germline V gene are LGHDT and YNNKEL (reference sequence). The J segment lost 8 bases and the V segment lost 3 bases, leaving 11 bases of the junction unmatched. The CDR3 extends over 16 amino acids. This CDR3 reads CASSHARSGGWDEQFF. The CDR3, as DNA: TGTGCCAGCAGCCATGCTCGTAGCGGGGGTTGGGATGAGCAGTTCTTC.

In its sample, this clonotype was seen a few times. This chain links TRBV30 with TRBJ1-1; 8 bases agree with TRBD1. Germline CDR1 GTSNPN, CDR2 SVGIG (reference sequence). J gave up 10 bases and V 0 bases, and 7 bases lay outside the gene matches. The CDR3 extends over 13 amino acids. The CDR3: CAWSVEAGGIAFF. CDR3 coding DNA: TGTGCCTGGAGTGTCGAGGCAGGGGGCATAGCTTTCTTT.

The CDR3 nucleotides read TGTGCCAGCAAACCGGGCATAGCCAAAAACATTCAGTACTTC. As protein: CASKPGIAKNIQYF. The chain carries TRBV2 and TRBJ2-4; D ambiguous. The V end lost 7 bases, the J end lost 0 bases, and 10 bases lay between the germline ends. The length of the CDR3 is 14 residues. Germline V gene sequence: CDR1 SNHLY, CDR2 FYNNEI.

The rearrangement uses TRBV7-2 and TRBJ2-1; the D is unclear. In germline, CDR1 is SGHTA, CDR2 FQGNSA. V was clipped by 3 bases and J by 9 bases, with 18 bases between them. This CDR3 comprises 15 residues. CDR3 sequence reads: CASSFAVGVTGEQFF. DNA of the CDR3: TGTGCCAGCAGCTTTGCGGTAGGCGTTACGGGTGAGCAGTTCTTC.